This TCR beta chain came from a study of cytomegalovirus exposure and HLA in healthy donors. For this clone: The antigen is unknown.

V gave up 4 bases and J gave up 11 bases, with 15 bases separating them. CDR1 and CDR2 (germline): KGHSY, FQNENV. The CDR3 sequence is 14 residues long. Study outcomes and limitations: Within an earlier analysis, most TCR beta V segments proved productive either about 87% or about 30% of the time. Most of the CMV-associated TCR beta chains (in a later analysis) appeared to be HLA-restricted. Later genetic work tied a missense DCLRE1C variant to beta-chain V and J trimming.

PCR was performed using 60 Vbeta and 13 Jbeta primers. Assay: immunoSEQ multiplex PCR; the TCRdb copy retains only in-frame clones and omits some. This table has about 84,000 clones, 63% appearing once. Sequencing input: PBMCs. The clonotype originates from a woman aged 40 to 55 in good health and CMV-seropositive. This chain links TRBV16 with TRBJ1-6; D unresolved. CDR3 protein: CASSPRSGETPLHF. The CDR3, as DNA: TGTGCCAGCAGCCCACGATCCGGGGAGACACCCCTCCACTTT.